This T cell receptor beta chain was captured by sequencing in a study of post-analysis software for immune sequencing data (dated by TCRdb to between 2015 and 2017). Concerning the study at large: The recorded disease courses included relapsing-remitting, secondary progressive and progressive-relapsing multiple sclerosis, and some patients had no subtype annotation. A subset of samples was prepared in parallel using single-end sample barcoding, then pooled and co-amplified after Illumina adapter ligation. The patient repertoires were set against under 13 previously published healthy control repertoires from donors whose ages ranged from roughly 6 to 27 years.

The research as a whole found: Significantly lower normalized Chao1 diversity was found in multiple sclerosis patients than in controls, suggesting substantial peripheral T-cell clonal expansion. The multiple sclerosis patient group was slightly younger than the control group. Strong co-clustering of samples prepared in the same batch was shown by direct clustering with F measure, prompting a batch-effect correction. Patients showed significantly higher frequencies than controls for roughly five TRBV segments, among them TRBV5-6, TRBV5-1 and TRBV20-1.

TCR beta repertoires were profiled from peripheral blood of under 15 young patients with multiple sclerosis to demonstrate the VDJtools post-analysis software. The multiple sclerosis patients were children and adolescents ranging in age from 6 to 15 years. Its CDR3 holds 14 amino acids, cysteine through phenylalanine. The sequence is cut down to CDR3 DNA, 42 bases in frame from base 1. V lost 4 bases and J lost 1 base; the stretch between them is 10 bases long. For CDR1 and CDR2, the germline V gene lists MNHNS and SASEGT. The library relied on PCR. Sequencer: Illumina HiSeq 2500. To reduce PCR and sequencing biases, unique molecular identifiers were incorporated into the TCR beta cDNA libraries. Per 1 to 10 million input T cells, approximately 500,000 cDNA molecules were obtained, such that each molecule approximated one T cell. The patient libraries were prepared and sequenced using the same protocol as the earlier healthy control dataset. Samples belonging to the same batch were prepared together, multiplexed and sequenced on a shared HiSeq lane. The study's processing was this. Raw barcoded reads were processed with MIGEC, discarding single-read molecular identifier groups before consensus assembly and CDR3 extraction. Clonotype tables were post-analysed with VDJtools, normalizing diversity by down-sampling all datasets to the smallest sample size. In repertoire overlap clustering, CDR3 amino acid sequences, but not nucleotide sequences, were matched to correct batch-related cross-sample contamination. The public reads were quality trimmed at Q25 with fastp and then assembled into clones with MiXCR by TCRdb, keeping productive beta chains. Every entry covers one CDR3 protein and lists the most common genes and DNA from its rows. TCRdb, not the original authors, processed these V and J calls. The sample table lists hundreds of thousands of distinct CDR3 sequences, about 27% of them with a count of one. The ten largest clones represent around 0.55% of the sample.

On this clonotype itself: The antigen it recognizes is unknown. Base qualities are not recorded, but no much larger clone differs from it by a single base.

This TCR was recovered from a girl aged 5 to 17 with multiple sclerosis. The specimen was blood. This receptor chain uses TRBV6-1 and TRBJ1-1; a tentative D call is TRBD1 (6 bases match). In nucleotide form, the sequence is TGTGCCAGCAGTGCACCACAGGGGAACACTGAAGCTTTCTTT. Its translation is CASSAPQGNTEAFF.